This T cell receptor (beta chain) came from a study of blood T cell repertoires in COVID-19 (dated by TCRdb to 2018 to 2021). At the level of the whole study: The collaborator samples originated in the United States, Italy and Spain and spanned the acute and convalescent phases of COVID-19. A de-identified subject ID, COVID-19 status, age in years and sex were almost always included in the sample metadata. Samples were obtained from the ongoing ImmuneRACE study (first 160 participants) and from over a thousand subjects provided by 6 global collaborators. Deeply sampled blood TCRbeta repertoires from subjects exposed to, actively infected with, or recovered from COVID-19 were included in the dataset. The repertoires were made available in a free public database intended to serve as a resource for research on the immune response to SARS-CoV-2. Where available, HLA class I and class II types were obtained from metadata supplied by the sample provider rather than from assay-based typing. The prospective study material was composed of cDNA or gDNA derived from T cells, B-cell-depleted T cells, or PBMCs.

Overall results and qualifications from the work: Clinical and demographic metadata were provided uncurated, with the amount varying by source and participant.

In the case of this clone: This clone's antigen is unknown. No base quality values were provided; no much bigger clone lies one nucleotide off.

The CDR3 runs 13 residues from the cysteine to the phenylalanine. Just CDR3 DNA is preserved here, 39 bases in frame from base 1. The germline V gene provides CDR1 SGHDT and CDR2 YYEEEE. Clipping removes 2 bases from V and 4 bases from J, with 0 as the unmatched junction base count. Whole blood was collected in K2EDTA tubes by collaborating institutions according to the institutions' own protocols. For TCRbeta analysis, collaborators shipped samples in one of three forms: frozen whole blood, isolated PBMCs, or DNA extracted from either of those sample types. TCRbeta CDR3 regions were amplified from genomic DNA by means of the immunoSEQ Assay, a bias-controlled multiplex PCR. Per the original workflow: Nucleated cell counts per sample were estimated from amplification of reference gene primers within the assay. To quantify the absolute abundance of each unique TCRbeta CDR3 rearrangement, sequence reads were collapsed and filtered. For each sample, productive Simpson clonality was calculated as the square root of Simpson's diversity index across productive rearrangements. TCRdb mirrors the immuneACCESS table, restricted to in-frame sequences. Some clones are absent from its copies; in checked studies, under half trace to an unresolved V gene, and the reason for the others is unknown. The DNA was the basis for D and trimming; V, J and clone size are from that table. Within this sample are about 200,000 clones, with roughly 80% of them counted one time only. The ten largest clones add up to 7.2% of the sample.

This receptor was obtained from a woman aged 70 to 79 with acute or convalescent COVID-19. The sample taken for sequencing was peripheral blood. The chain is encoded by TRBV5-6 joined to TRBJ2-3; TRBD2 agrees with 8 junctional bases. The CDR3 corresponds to CASSLAGADTQYF. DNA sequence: TGTGCCAGCAGCTTAGCGGGGGCAGATACGCAGTATTTT.